Sequencing of this TCR beta chain was carried out in a study of T-cell reconstitution after alpha-beta-depleted transplantation in children. Study observations and caveats: T-cell counts and diversity were attributed mostly to newly produced T cells one year after transplant. Two months or so post-transplant, alpha-beta T cells reportedly derived from several hundred expanded graft clones. The study traced high day-60 TCRbeta diversity in some patients to surviving recipient T cells and thymic progenitors.

This clonotype was seen a handful of times. Its antigen is not known. CDR1 is MNHEY, CDR2 SVGEGT, per germline. V lost 5 bases to trimming and J lost 7 bases, with 20 bases between them. The CDR3 consists of 15 residues. Unique molecular identifiers were built into the TCRbeta library. From the PCR reads, TCRdb called clonotypes with MiXCR, one entry per CDR3 protein. Here the sample spans around 8,800 distinct CDR3 sequences, approximately 15% being singletons. The sequence derives from a girl under three years old who had a stem cell transplant for combined immunodeficiency, so the T cells may come from the graft donor. Sequenced material: PBMCs, mostly from graft donor cells, taken 60 days after TCRalphabeta/CD19-depleted stem cell transplant. The chain has TRBV6-2 or TRBV6-3 and TRBJ1-1; weak D call: TRBD1 (5 bases). The CDR3 nucleotides read TGTGCCAGCAGTCCCTCCCGTTGGAGGGGTGATGAAGCTTTCTTT. Its translation: CASSPSRWRGDEAFF.